One and the same sample provided the 13 T cell receptor beta chains below, sequenced in a study of post-analysis software for immune sequencing data. The TCR beta cDNA libraries carried unique molecular identifiers. TCRdb used MiXCR to reprocess the PCR reads, holding one entry per CDR3 protein. The table records almost 700,000 distinct CDR3 sequences, 59% of them present only once. Their target antigens are unknown. The study, taken as a whole, reports: Patients had higher frequencies than controls of roughly five TRBV segments, including TRBV5-6, TRBV5-1 and TRBV20-1.

Sequencing was performed on blood. The receptor source for this set is a girl aged 2-15 years with multiple sclerosis.

This clonotype came up a few times. The chain couples TRBV29-1 to TRBJ1-1; 8 bases map to TRBD1. The J segment lost 1 base and the V segment lost 5 bases, leaving 6 bases of the junction unmatched. The CDR3 length is 14 residues. Germline values: CDR1 SQVTM, CDR2 ANQGSEA. CDR3 residues: CSVTTGQGNTEAFF. CDR3 DNA: TGCAGCGTTACCACCGGACAGGGGAACACTGAAGCTTTCTTT.

The chain links TRBV3-1 to TRBJ2-1; no clear D. The CDR3 contains 16 residues. Trimming removed 0 bases at V and 3 bases at J, with 12 bases between. CDR1 is LGHDT and CDR2 is YNNKEL in the germline V gene (reference sequence). The CDR3, as DNA: TGTGCCAGCAGCCAAGACGAAGGGTCCAACTACAATGAGCAGTTCTTC. Its protein is CASSQDEGSNYNEQFF.

The rearrangement uses TRBV18 and TRBJ1-1; possible D gene TRBD1, 6 bases. The CDR3 covers 15 residues. The germline CDR1 and CDR2 sequences are KGHSH and LQKENI. Trimming cost V 3 bases and J 5 bases, with 16 bases left between them. Written as DNA, the CDR3 is TGTGCCAGCTCACCTGGGACGAGGGGGGATACTGAAGCTTTCTTT. Its protein is CASSPGTRGDTEAFF.

The genes are TRBV6-5 and TRBJ2-1, with 16 bases aligning to TRBD2. Germline loops: CDR1 MNHEY, CDR2 SVGAGI. The junction had 9 bases not matched to a gene; V was cut back by 5 bases and J by 5 bases. The CDR3 spans 18 residues. The CDR3 reads CASSTLGLAGGLDNEQFF. CDR3 coding DNA: TGTGCCAGCAGTACTCTGGGACTAGCGGGGGGGCTAGACAATGAGCAGTTCTTC.

This chain joins TRBV7-8 and TRBJ2-4; 11 nucleotides match TRBD2. The CDR3 length is 19 residues. V dropped 6 bases and J dropped 0; count of bases not matched to a gene: 13. Germline CDR1 and CDR2: SGHVS and FQNEAQ. CDR3 protein: CASSYNLAGGLLAKNIQYF. CDR3 DNA sequence: TGTGCCAGCAGTTATAATCTAGCGGGAGGCCTATTAGCCAAAAACATTCAGTACTTC.

The table lists this clonotype with a count of one. Compared with germline, one end of the junction differs, possibly owing to a read error. The chain has TRBV15 and TRBJ2-5, with 9 bases lining up with TRBD1. This CDR3 spans 17 amino acids. The germline CDR1 and CDR2 sequences are LNHNV and YYDKDF (reference sequence). CDR3 sequence (DNA): TGTGCCACCAGCAGACCCGCCGGGGGACAGGGTAGGGAGACCCAGAACTTC. This translates into CATSRPAGGQGRETQNF.

This clonotype was seen only once. The rearrangement links TRBV25-1 to TRBJ1-2, with 7 bases aligning to TRBD1. There are 12 residues in the CDR3. Germline CDR1 and CDR2: MGHDK and SYGVNS. With V trimmed by 2 bases and J by 7 bases, 1 base remained unmatched. CDR3 nucleotides: TGTGCCAGCAGTGAAGCAGGGGGTGGCTACACCTTC. Protein product: CASSEAGGGYTF.

This clonotype was observed a handful of times. V usage is TRBV12-3 or TRBV12-4 and J usage is TRBJ1-2; tentatively, D is TRBD1 (5 bases). The CDR3 is made up of 14 amino acids. The V and J ends lost 5 bases and 7 bases respectively, with 17 bases between them. The CDR3 nucleotides read TGTGCCAGCAGTCTCCCAGGGCGAGGTGGTGGCTACACCTTC. This codes for CASSLPGRGGGYTF.

The CDR3 nucleotides read TGCAGCGTTTTTGGACAGGGGATGAGCAATGAGCAGTTCTTC. Its protein product is CSVFGQGMSNEQFF. The chain uses TRBV29-1 and TRBJ2-1; 9 bases agree with TRBD1. J gave up 6 bases and V 5 bases, and 8 bases lay outside the gene matches. Germline V gene sequence: CDR1 SQVTM, CDR2 ANQGSEA. This CDR3 comprises 14 residues.

V usage is TRBV12-3 or TRBV12-4 and J usage is TRBJ1-2; D unclear. Trimming pared 5 bases from V and 9 bases from J, leaving 19 bases between. This CDR3 has 14 amino acids. The CDR3 nucleotides read TGTGCCAGCAGTCCCTATAGCCCGACGGACCGCTACACCTTC. This codes for CASSPYSPTDRYTF.

The V call is TRBV11-2, the J call TRBJ2-3, with 10 bases matching TRBD2. V lost 5 bases to trimming and J lost 3 bases; unmatched junction nucleotides: 8. This CDR3 contains 16 residues. Germline V lookup: CDR1 SGHAT, CDR2 FQNNGV. CDR3 sequence (DNA): TGTGCCAGCAGCCCCACTAGCGGGACAGTGACAGATACGCAGTATTTT. Translating gives CASSPTSGTVTDTQYF.

The gene calls are TRBV7-3 and TRBJ2-1; 7 bases fit TRBD2. The CDR3 extends over 14 amino acids. The V and J ends lost 5 bases and 6 bases, in that order; junction bases with no gene match: 7. CDR1 is SGHTA, CDR2 FQGTGA, per germline. CDR3 sequence (DNA): TGTGCCAGCAGCCAAGCGGGGCGGAGCAATGAGCAGTTCTTC. Residues: CASSQAGRSNEQFF. Using reference TRBV7-3 and TRBJ2-1 for the parts outside the CDR3, the full variable domain is GAGVSQTPSNKVTEKGKYVELRCDPISGHTALYWYRQSLGQGPEFLIYFQGTGAADDSGLPNDRFFAVRPEGSVSTLKIQRTERGDSAVYLCASSQAGRSNEQFFGPGTRLTVL.

This clonotype was observed a handful of times. This chain connects TRBV7-9 to TRBJ1-5, with 7 positions matching TRBD1. The CDR3 extends over 16 amino acids. The germline V gene has CDR1 SEHNR and CDR2 FQNEAQ (reference sequence). Losses at the gene ends were 2 bases for V and 2 bases for J; bases not matched to a gene: 6. The CDR3 protein is CASSLWAGGGNQPQHF. The DNA of the CDR3 is TGTGCCAGCAGCTTATGGGCAGGGGGAGGCAATCAGCCCCAGCATTTT.